A single sample gave rise to the 32 T cell receptor beta chains below, sequenced in a study of blood T cell repertoires in COVID-19. Clones were read by immunoSEQ multiplex PCR, and TCRdb kept only the in-frame ones, dropping some. The table has 350,000 or so clones, around nine tenths seen once. The sequencing input was PBMCs or T cells enriched from blood (not recorded which). These receptors originate from a woman aged 25-40 years who had been exposed to COVID-19.

The rearrangement joins TRBV30 to TRBJ1-3, with D possibly being TRBD1 (6 bases). The CDR3 runs 14 residues. V was shortened by 1 base and J by 4 bases, with 11 bases between the two germline ends. The germline CDR1 and CDR2 sequences are GTSNPN and SVGIG (reference sequence). The CDR3 DNA follows: TGTGCCTGGAGTGCAACAGGGTGGGGAAACACCATATATTTT. This codes for CAWSATGWGNTIYF.

The rearrangement uses TRBV28 and TRBJ1-2, with D possibly being TRBD1 (5 bases). Germline CDR1 and CDR2: MDHEN and SYDVKM. The CDR3 is 14 residues long. V shed 2 bases and J shed 4 bases, with 11 bases lying between them. The CDR3 loop is CASSLVPQGYGYTF. As DNA, the CDR3 is TGTGCCAGCAGTTTAGTTCCGCAGGGCTATGGCTACACCTTC.

This chain joins TRBV7-9 and TRBJ2-2; D is undetermined. The CDR3 spans 15 residues. Germline loops: CDR1 SEHNR, CDR2 FQNEAQ (reference sequence). V was pared by 5 bases and J by 4 bases, with 14 bases between. The CDR3 DNA reads as TGTGCCAGCAGCCCCCCGTTTTCTTCCACCGGGGAGCTGTTTTTT. Protein product: CASSPPFSSTGELFF.

The sample holds one count of this clone. J is TRBJ2-1 and V is TRBV5-1; TRBD2 might be the D (6 bases). This CDR3 region has 14 residues. V was pared by 4 bases and J by 6 bases, with 14 bases between. Germline loops: CDR1 SGHRS, CDR2 YFSETQ. The CDR3 protein is CASSQQSGSNEQFF. The CDR3 bases are TGCGCCAGCAGCCAACAAAGCGGGTCCAATGAGCAGTTCTTC.

This sequence joins TRBV10-1 and TRBJ2-2; 7 nucleotides agree with TRBD1. CDR3 length equals 14 residues. V gave up 5 bases and J gave up 4 bases; unmatched junction bases: 4. In germline, CDR1 is WNHNN, CDR2 SYGVQD (reference sequence). The CDR3 sequence is CASSLQGFTGELFF. DNA for the CDR3: TGCGCCAGCAGTTTACAGGGGTTCACCGGGGAGCTGTTTTTT.

The chain is built from TRBV2 and TRBJ1-5, with a tentative D call TRBD1 (5 bases). This CDR3 is built from 14 residues. Germline V gene lookup returns CDR1 SNHLY and CDR2 FYNNEI. Trimming cost V 6 bases and J 2 bases, with 11 bases left between them. CDR3 in DNA: TGTGCCAGCAGACAGGTCGCGGGCAATCAGCCCCAGCATTTT. This encodes CASRQVAGNQPQHF.

The CDR3 reads CATQQAGGRETQYF. CDR3 nucleotide sequence: TGTGCCACGCAACAGGCGGGAGGTAGAGAGACCCAGTACTTC. The chain carries TRBV6-5 and TRBJ2-5; 8 bases agree with TRBD2. Germline V lookup: CDR1 MNHEY, CDR2 SVGAGI. After removal of 10 bases from V and 4 bases from J, the junction contained 11 bases not matched to a gene. This CDR3 is 14 amino acids long.

J is TRBJ1-4 and V is TRBV6-5, with 7 bases fitting TRBD1. The junction had 6 bases not matched to a gene; V was cut back by 6 bases and J by 2 bases. The germline V gene has CDR1 MNHEY and CDR2 SVGAGI. This CDR3 region has 15 residues. CDR3: CASSLPGQTNEKLFF. The CDR3 DNA is TGTGCCAGCAGCCTCCCGGGACAGACTAATGAAAAACTGTTTTTT.

This chain joins TRBV2 and TRBJ1-2; TRBD1 aligns across 11 bases. Germline V CDR1 and CDR2: SNHLY, FYNNEI. V dropped 7 bases and J dropped 6; count of bases not matched to a gene: 4. This CDR3 contains 13 residues. The CDR3 loop is CASIGQGADGYTF. For the CDR3, the DNA is TGTGCCAGCATTGGACAGGGGGCAGATGGCTACACCTTC.

The J gene is TRBJ1-1, the V gene TRBV28; 7 bases fit TRBD1. The germline V gene has CDR1 MDHEN and CDR2 SYDVKM. V was clipped by 5 bases and J by 4 bases; unmatched bases: 4. CDR3 length: 13 residues. The CDR3 is CASSPAGGTEAFF. In DNA form, the CDR3 reads TGTGCCAGCAGTCCCGCAGGGGGCACTGAAGCTTTCTTT.

This chain joins TRBV10-2 and TRBJ2-7; 8 bases match TRBD1. The CDR3 spans 19 residues. Germline loops: CDR1 WSHSY, CDR2 SAAADI. Trimming cost V 2 bases and J 4 bases; bases outside gene matches: 19. The CDR3: CASSEGPKPSGGAGYEQYF. The DNA for the CDR3 is TGCGCCAGCAGTGAGGGCCCTAAACCTTCAGGGGGCGCGGGGTACGAGCAGTACTTC.

This clone was detected only a few times. The rearrangement joins TRBV7-8 to TRBJ2-7; 11 bases match TRBD1. The germline gives CDR1 SGHVS, CDR2 FQNEAQ. The CDR3 length is 17 residues. The V gene end was trimmed by 1 base and the J gene end by 3 bases; junction bases not matched to a gene: 8. CDR3 in amino acids: CASSLEFGDRGVYEQYF. The CDR3 coding sequence is TGTGCCAGCAGCTTAGAATTTGGGGACAGGGGGGTCTACGAGCAGTACTTC.

The chain employs TRBV7-2 and TRBJ2-7; the match to TRBD2 covers 9 bases. The CDR3 has 18 residues. CDR1 and CDR2 (germline): SGHTA, FQGNSA. V trimming: 4 bases; J trimming: 0 bases; junction bases outside the gene matches: 13. The CDR3 nucleotides are TGTGCCAGCAGCTCCCGAGGTTTTGGCGGGAGGGCCTCCTACGAGCAGTACTTC. This translates into CASSSRGFGGRASYEQYF. The full variable domain, completed using reference TRBV7-2 and TRBJ2-7, is GAGVSQSPSNKVTEKGKDVELRCDPISGHTALYWYRQSLGQGLEFLIYFQGNSAPDKSGLPSDRFSAERTGGSVSTLTIQRTQQEDSAVYLCASSSRGFGGRASYEQYFGPGTRLTVT.

The chain carries TRBV10-1 and TRBJ1-1, with 7 bases fitting TRBD1. J gave up 4 bases and V 0 bases, and 5 bases lay outside the gene matches. The CDR3 has 15 residues. Germline-derived CDR1 and CDR2 are WNHNN and SYGVQD (reference sequence). As DNA, the CDR3 is TGCGCCAGCAGTGAGTCGATGACAGGGCCCACTGAAGCTTTCTTT. It specifies CASSESMTGPTEAFF.

The chain is built from TRBV3-1 (or the pseudogene TRBV3-2) and TRBJ2-7; 12 bases line up with TRBD2. The V gene end was trimmed by 1 base and the J gene end by 5 bases; junction bases not matched to a gene: 3. Germline loops: CDR1 LGHDT, CDR2 YNNKEL (reference sequence). This CDR3 is 15 amino acids long. The CDR3 region is CASSQGLAGADEQYF. Written as DNA, the CDR3 is TGTGCCAGCAGCCAAGGACTAGCGGGGGCGGACGAGCAGTACTTC.

The chain combines TRBV19 with TRBJ2-1; 12 nucleotides line up with TRBD2. The CDR3 is 17 amino acids. The junction had 9 bases not matched to a gene; V was cut back by 6 bases and J by 3 bases. CDR1 LNHDA and CDR2 SQIVND come from the germline V gene (reference sequence). The CDR3 bases are TGTGCCAGTAGAGACGCACAGGGACTAGCGGGCTACAATGAGCAGTTCTTC. Its translation: CASRDAQGLAGYNEQFF.

The chain has TRBV3-1 (or the pseudogene TRBV3-2) and TRBJ2-1; 12 bases align to TRBD1. The CDR3 spans 15 residues. J gave up 12 bases and V 1 base, and 7 bases lay outside the gene matches. Germline loops: CDR1 LGHDT, CDR2 YNNKEL (reference sequence). The CDR3 reads CASSQVGGQGARQFF. In nucleotides, the CDR3 is TGTGCCAGCAGCCAAGTGGGGGGACAGGGGGCGAGGCAGTTCTTC.

This rearrangement joins TRBV6-5 to TRBJ2-3; 14 nucleotides line up with TRBD2. With 6 bases clipped from V and 4 bases from J, the junction kept 3 bases outside the gene matches. Germline V gives CDR1 MNHEY, CDR2 SVGAGI. This CDR3 contains 15 residues. The CDR3 sequence: CASRPGLAGADTQYF. The CDR3 DNA reads TGTGCCAGCAGGCCGGGACTAGCGGGGGCAGATACGCAGTATTTT.

This rearrangement joins TRBV6-5 to TRBJ2-7, with a weak D call TRBD1 (5 bases). The CDR3 has 13 amino acids. V dropped 6 bases and J dropped 7 bases, with 16 bases sitting between them. The germline V gene encodes CDR1 MNHEY and CDR2 SVGAGI. CDR3 amino acids: CASSLGASTEQYF. CDR3 bases: TGTGCCAGCAGCCTAGGGGCCTCTACGGAGCAGTACTTC.

DNA for the CDR3: TGTGCCAGCAGTTACCCTCCTACAGGGAACACTGAAGCTTTCTTT. This translates into CASSYPPTGNTEAFF. This chain connects TRBV6-5 to TRBJ1-1; TRBD1 is a possible D gene (5 bases). The germline CDR1 and CDR2 sequences are MNHEY and SVGAGI. The ends were cut back, 2 bases at V and 1 base at J, with 11 bases in the middle. This CDR3 region has 15 residues.

This clone was recorded once. The gene calls are TRBV28 and TRBJ1-3; D perhaps matches TRBD1 (6 bases). Germline V gives CDR1 MDHEN, CDR2 SYDVKM. The V and J ends lost 3 bases and 0 bases respectively, with 18 bases between them. The CDR3 covers 18 residues. The CDR3 protein is CASSFPQGSLISGNTIYF. Here the CDR3 DNA reads TGTGCCAGCAGTTTCCCGCAGGGGTCTCTTATCTCTGGAAACACCATATATTTT. Filled out from reference TRBV28 and TRBJ1-3, the complete variable domain reads DVKVTQSSRYLVKRTGEKVFLECVQDMDHENMFWYRQDPGLGLRLIYFSYDVKMKEKGDIPEGYSVSREKKERFSLILESASTNQTSMYLCASSFPQGSLISGNTIYFGEGSWLTVV.

The count of this clone is one. The V and J genes are TRBV18 and TRBJ2-2, with 9 bases identical to TRBD1. The CDR3 sequence is 15 residues long. The germline V gene has CDR1 KGHSH and CDR2 LQKENI. Trimming took 8 bases from V and 3 from J; bases not matched to a gene: 7. The DNA of the CDR3 is TGTGCCAGCCTGCGACAGGGGGGAGACACCGGGGAGCTGTTTTTT. Protein sequence: CASLRQGGDTGELFF.

The chain recombines TRBV19 with TRBJ1-2; 10 nucleotides line up with TRBD1. The ends lost 7 bases at V and 9 bases at J; junction bases unmatched: 8. This CDR3 is built from 13 residues. Germline loops: CDR1 LNHDA, CDR2 SQIVND (reference sequence). The CDR3: CASKAGTGVSYTF. The DNA of the CDR3 is TGTGCCAGTAAAGCCGGGACAGGGGTTAGCTACACCTTC.

The J gene is TRBJ2-3, the V gene TRBV18; TRBD2 matches 8 bases. Trimming at V came to 3 bases and at J to 3 bases, leaving 8 bases not matched to a gene. Looked up from germline, CDR1 is KGHSH and CDR2 is LQKENI. This CDR3 has 16 amino acids. Here the CDR3 reads CASSPRGLVGTDTQYF. The CDR3 nucleotides read TGTGCCAGCTCACCTAGGGGACTAGTGGGTACAGATACGCAGTATTTT. Looking up the rest from reference TRBV18 and TRBJ2-3 gives the full variable domain: NAGVMQNPRHLVRRRGQEARLRCSPMKGHSHVYWYRQLPEEGLKFMVYLQKENIIDESGMPKERFSAEFPKEGPSILRIQQVVRGDSAAYFCASSPRGLVGTDTQYFGPGTRLTVL.

The chain links TRBV12-3 or TRBV12-4 to TRBJ2-5; maybe TRBD1 (6 bases). The CDR3 runs to 13 residues. Trimming pared 6 bases from V and 5 bases from J, leaving 13 bases between. Here the CDR3 DNA reads TGTGCCAGCAGGTACAGGGAAGGGGAGACCCAGTACTTC. Translated: CASRYREGETQYF.

This sequence joins TRBV28 and TRBJ1-2; 8 nucleotides align to TRBD1. Per the germline V gene, CDR1 is MDHEN and CDR2 is SYDVKM. The CDR3 length is 15 residues. Trimming removed 4 bases from V and 0 bases from J; junction bases left unmatched: 4. Here the CDR3 reads CASSSDRGPNYGYTF. The CDR3 DNA sequence: TGTGCCAGCAGTTCCGACAGGGGCCCTAACTATGGCTACACCTTC.

The V and J genes are TRBV24-1 and TRBJ2-1, with 9 bases lining up with TRBD2. The J segment lost 6 bases and the V segment lost 3 bases, leaving 8 bases of the junction unmatched. CDR1 is KGHDR and CDR2 is SFDVKD in the germline V gene. The CDR3 consists of 16 residues. CDR3 nucleotides: TGTGCCACCAGTGATCCTGGGGGACTAGCCGGCAATGAGCAGTTCTTC. Translating gives CATSDPGGLAGNEQFF.

This clone was counted between two and nine times. J is TRBJ1-1 and V is TRBV7-9, with 7 positions matching TRBD1. This CDR3 spans 14 amino acids. The V gene end was trimmed by 5 bases and the J gene end by 1 base; junction bases not matched to a gene: 4. The germline CDR1 and CDR2 sequences are SEHNR and FQNEAQ (reference sequence). CDR3 sequence reads: CASSLGGPNTEAFF. CDR3 DNA: TGTGCCAGCAGCCTAGGGGGCCCGAACACTGAAGCTTTCTTT. The full variable domain, in which reference TRBV7-9 and TRBJ1-1 provide the parts outside the CDR3, is DTGVSQNPRHKITKRGQNVTFRCDPISEHNRLYWYRQTLGQGPEFLTYFQNEAQLEKSRLLSDRFSAERPKGSFSTLEIQRTEQGDSAMYLCASSLGGPNTEAFFGQGTRLTVV.

The chain is built from TRBV4-1 and TRBJ1-1; D call uncertain. The CDR3 is made up of 16 amino acids. Per germline, CDR1 MGHRA and CDR2 YSYEKL. V lost 0 bases to trimming and J lost 0 bases, with 11 bases between them. CDR3 nucleotide sequence: TGCGCCAGCAGCCAAGAGACCGGACTGATGAACACTGAAGCTTTCTTT. Translation: CASSQETGLMNTEAFF.

The rearrangement joins TRBV2 to TRBJ2-5, with a weak D call TRBD2 (5 bases). CDR1 is SNHLY and CDR2 is FYNNEI in the germline V gene. V lost 5 bases and J lost 5, with 15 bases in between. The CDR3 contains 14 residues. CDR3: CASSLWTPGETQYF. The CDR3 DNA reads TGTGCCAGCAGTCTATGGACCCCGGGGGAGACCCAGTACTTC. Complete variable domain (other parts from reference TRBV2 and TRBJ2-5): EPEVTQTPSHQVTQMGQEVILRCVPISNHLYFYWYRQILGQKVEFLVSFYNNEISEKSEIFDDQFSVERPDGSNFTLKIRSTKLEDSAMYFCASSLWTPGETQYFGPGTRLLVL.

This rearrangement joins TRBV10-3 to TRBJ1-4; D may be TRBD1 (5 bases). V was clipped by 6 bases and J by 5 bases, with 10 bases between them. This CDR3 has 13 amino acids. From germline, CDR1 is ENHRY and CDR2 SYGVKD. The CDR3 sequence is CAISLDKNEKLFF. CDR3 DNA: TGTGCCATCAGCCTGGACAAGAATGAAAAACTGTTTTTT.

This chain uses TRBV4-1 with TRBJ1-5, with D hard to call. V lost 0 bases to trimming and J lost 6 bases, with 12 bases between them. Germline loops: CDR1 MGHRA, CDR2 YSYEKL. This CDR3 contains 15 residues. The CDR3 DNA reads as TGCGCCAGCAGCCAAGATATGAGGTTTACTCAGCCCCAGCATTTT. Its translation is CASSQDMRFTQPQHF.